These 26 T cell receptor beta chains share one sample of origin, sequenced in a study of T-cell memory formation after mild COVID-19. TCRdb reprocessed the 5' RACE reads with MiXCR, giving one entry per CDR3 protein. This table has around 430,000 distinct CDR3 sequences, about 15% appearing once. Input material: PBMCs or a T cell subset sorted from them (not recorded which). The receptor set was obtained from a man in his late teens or twenties who had mild COVID-19 (a few samples of this study predate the infection). Cell type and time point are not known.

This clonotype was observed a handful of times. The V call is TRBV5-1, the J call TRBJ2-7, with D perhaps assigned TRBD1 or TRBD2 (6 bases each). The V end lost 2 bases, the J end lost 5 bases, and 17 bases lay between the germline ends. CDR1 is SGHRS, CDR2 YFSETQ, per germline. This CDR3 spans 15 amino acids. CDR3 region: CASSFRGRGVDEQYV. The CDR3 nucleotides read TGCGCCAGCAGCTTTCGGGGAAGGGGGGTAGACGAGCAGTACGTC.

This clonotype was recorded at least ten times. The rearrangement joins TRBV5-6 to TRBJ2-1; no firm D call. The CDR3 has 14 residues. Germline V CDR1 and CDR2: SGHDT, YYEEEE. V gave up 0 bases and J gave up 2 bases, with 6 bases separating them. CDR3 sequence: CASSLAWAYNEQFF. DNA of the CDR3: TGTGCCAGCAGCTTGGCCTGGGCCTACAATGAGCAGTTCTTC.

J is TRBJ2-3 and V is TRBV14; D is undetermined. Trimming cost V 6 bases and J 2 bases, with 15 bases left between them. The CDR3 runs 15 residues. Germline V gene lookup returns CDR1 SGHDN and CDR2 FVKESK. In DNA, the CDR3 is TGTGCCAGCAGTAGATCCCACCCGTTCACAGATACGCAGTATTTT. Translated: CASSRSHPFTDTQYF.

This clonotype was picked up a small number of times. The chain links TRBV29-1 to TRBJ1-6, with 10 bases that match TRBD1. With 6 bases clipped from V and 6 bases from J, the junction kept 8 bases outside the gene matches. Germline-derived CDR1 and CDR2 are SQVTM and ANQGSEA. The CDR3 covers 15 residues. CDR3 region: CSVGTGEGGNSPLHF. CDR3 in DNA: TGCAGCGTCGGGACAGGGGAGGGTGGTAATTCACCCCTCCACTTT.

This clonotype occurred a few times. The V gene is TRBV20-1, the J gene TRBJ2-3; 7 nucleotides line up with TRBD2. This CDR3 spans 15 amino acids. The V and J ends lost 3 bases and 2 bases, in that order; junction bases with no gene match: 8. Looked up from germline, CDR1 is DFQATT and CDR2 is SNEGSKA (reference sequence). Here the CDR3 reads CSASPSGTDTDTQYF. CDR3 coding DNA: TGCAGTGCTAGTCCCAGCGGGACCGACACAGATACGCAGTATTTT.

This chain links TRBV2 with TRBJ1-6; 9 bases agree with TRBD1. The CDR3 is 13 residues long. The V gene end was trimmed by 3 bases and the J gene end by 11 bases; junction bases not matched to a gene: 2. In germline, CDR1 is SNHLY, CDR2 FYNNEI. The CDR3 DNA reads TGTGCCAGCAGTGAGACAGGGGGGACACCCCTCCACTTT. Residues: CASSETGGTPLHF.

The rearrangement links TRBV5-1 to TRBJ1-3; D not resolved. Trimming took off 2 bases at V and 0 bases at J, with 15 bases between the two ends. This CDR3 contains 17 residues. Germline values: CDR1 SGHRS, CDR2 YFSETQ. In DNA form, the CDR3 reads TGCGCCAGCAGCTTCGCGGGTTTGGCAGACTCTGGAAACACCATATATTTT. Residues: CASSFAGLADSGNTIYF.

This clonotype was detected only a few times. The gene calls are TRBV5-1 and TRBJ1-2, with TRBD1 identical over 9 bases. This CDR3 contains 15 residues. Trimming cost V 4 bases and J 6 bases; bases outside gene matches: 10. The germline V gene has CDR1 SGHRS and CDR2 YFSETQ. The DNA for the CDR3 is TGCGCCAGCAGCCGCTCCGGGACAGGGAACGATGGCTACACCTTC. The encoded protein is CASSRSGTGNDGYTF.

The V and J genes are TRBV11-1 and TRBJ1-1; 7 positions agree with TRBD1. The CDR3 is 14 amino acids. With 5 bases clipped from V and 5 bases from J, the junction kept 8 bases outside the gene matches. Germline V gene sequence: CDR1 SGHAT, CDR2 FQDESV (reference sequence). The CDR3 DNA is TGTGCCAGCAGCATCTTGGAGGGGGCTACTGAAGCTTTCTTT. It codes for CASSILEGATEAFF.

This chain links TRBV2 with TRBJ1-1; D is ambiguous. Germline loops: CDR1 SNHLY, CDR2 FYNNEI. This CDR3 has 13 amino acids. Trimming stripped 5 bases from V and 3 bases from J, with 10 bases between. CDR3 DNA sequence: TGTGCCAGCAGTCCCGAAGGGCACACTGAAGCTTTCTTT. Translation: CASSPEGHTEAFF.

This clonotype has just a few counts. The chain joins TRBV6-2 or TRBV6-3 to TRBJ2-3, with D perhaps matching TRBD1 (5 bases). This CDR3 spans 15 amino acids. V was clipped by 0 bases and J by 3 bases, with 10 bases between them. Per the germline V gene, CDR1 is MNHEY and CDR2 is SVGEGT. CDR3 amino acids: CASSYSARATDTQYF. The CDR3 DNA follows: TGTGCCAGCAGTTACTCTGCCAGGGCGACAGATACGCAGTATTTT.

A few counts support this clonotype. The chain employs TRBV6-1 and TRBJ1-1; D gene unclear. Deletions cut 1 base from V and 5 bases from J, with 8 bases between. This CDR3 is 13 amino acids long. The germline gives CDR1 MNHNS, CDR2 SASEGT. The CDR3 DNA sequence: TGTGCCAGCAGTGAAGTAAGAGGGACTGAAGCTTTCTTT. This sequence encodes CASSEVRGTEAFF.

This clonotype was detected a few times. This sequence joins TRBV29-1 and TRBJ1-2; the match to TRBD1 covers 8 bases. This CDR3 has 13 amino acids. With 4 bases clipped from V and 5 bases from J, the junction kept 6 bases outside the gene matches. Germline loops: CDR1 SQVTM, CDR2 ANQGSEA. In DNA, the CDR3 is TGCAGCGTTGGTCAGGGGGCAAAGTATGGCTACACCTTC. This translates into CSVGQGAKYGYTF.

This clonotype was seen more than once but under ten times. The J gene is TRBJ1-6, the V gene TRBV27, with D tentatively TRBD1 (5 bases). Looked up from germline, CDR1 is MNHEY and CDR2 is SMNVEV (reference sequence). Trimming left V 8 bases short and J 8 bases short, with 22 bases between. The CDR3 consists of 16 residues. CDR3 in amino acids: CASRVLLGARDSPLHF. The CDR3 DNA reads as TGTGCCAGCCGCGTGTTGCTCGGGGCACGGGATTCACCCCTCCACTTT.

This clonotype was detected only a few times. The CDR3 nucleotides read TGCAGGGTCTCTGCCGGGGAGCTGTTTTTT. Protein product: CRVSAGELFF. The chain joins TRBV29-1 to TRBJ2-2; D gene unclear. Germline V gene lookup returns CDR1 SQVTM and CDR2 ANQGSEA. This CDR3 spans 10 amino acids.

The chain joins TRBV6-5 to TRBJ1-2; perhaps TRBD1 as D (6 bases). The CDR3 sequence is 15 residues long. Germline V CDR1 and CDR2: MNHEY, SVGAGI. Trimming took off 5 bases at V and 5 bases at J, with 18 bases between the two ends. DNA of the CDR3: TGTGCCAGCAGTCAGGGGTTTCTGGAACGGTATGGCTACACCTTC. Translating it yields CASSQGFLERYGYTF.

The genes are TRBV12-3 or TRBV12-4 and TRBJ2-7; 8 bases map to TRBD2. The CDR3 totals 14 residues. After removal of 3 bases from V and 6 bases from J, the junction contained 7 bases not matched to a gene. The CDR3 sequence: CASSFERGRTEQYF. CDR3 in DNA: TGTGCCAGCAGTTTTGAGCGGGGGAGAACCGAGCAGTACTTC.

The chain uses TRBV6-4 and TRBJ2-5; 9 nucleotides line up with TRBD1. Unmatched junction bases numbered 10, after V lost 2 bases and J lost 6 bases. Germline V gene sequence: CDR1 MRHNA, CDR2 SNTAGT. The CDR3 has 16 residues. The DNA of the CDR3 is TGTGCCAGCAGTGACCCAAGGACAGGGGCGGGTAAGACCCAGTACTTC. Translated: CASSDPRTGAGKTQYF.

The chain employs TRBV12-3 or TRBV12-4 and TRBJ1-3, with D possibly TRBD1 on 6 matching bases. V lost 5 bases and J 3 bases, leaving 11 bases between the germline ends. The CDR3 sequence is 14 residues long. CDR3 residues: CASSSGGVGNTIYF. CDR3 in DNA: TGTGCCAGCAGTAGCGGGGGCGTTGGAAACACCATATATTTT.

This clonotype was observed a few times. The chain is built from TRBV7-2 and TRBJ2-1; D ambiguous. Germline assignment: CDR1 SGHTA and CDR2 FQGNSA. Trimming pared 6 bases from V and 0 bases from J, leaving 12 bases between. The CDR3 is 15 amino acids. CDR3 sequence (DNA): TGTGCCAGCAGTTTTCACGGAACCTCCTACAATGAGCAGTTCTTC. Its protein product is CASSFHGTSYNEQFF.

The rearrangement links TRBV5-1 to TRBJ2-3; D remains unclear. The CDR3 contains 15 residues. Germline assignment: CDR1 SGHRS and CDR2 YFSETQ. Trimming took 4 bases from V and 3 from J, leaving 15 bases between them. CDR3 residues: CASSPTGRLTDTQYF. The CDR3 DNA follows: TGCGCCAGCAGCCCCACGGGCAGGTTGACAGATACGCAGTATTTT.

CDR3 sequence: CASTSVEDTVVLRTQYF. In nucleotides, the CDR3 is TGTGCCAGCACCTCCGTCGAGGACACCGTTGTCCTAAGAACCCAGTACTTC. The chain combines TRBV7-8 with TRBJ2-5, with a tentative D call TRBD1 (5 bases). The germline V gene has CDR1 SGHVS and CDR2 FQNEAQ. Trimming removed 7 bases at V and 8 bases at J, with 29 bases between. The CDR3 sequence is 17 residues long.

The V and J genes are TRBV7-3 and TRBJ2-1, with TRBD1 matching over 7 bases. Germline CDR1 and CDR2: SGHTA and FQGTGA. This CDR3 spans 14 amino acids. V was pared by 5 bases and J by 6 bases, with 7 bases of the junction left unmatched. CDR3 sequence: CASSPETGTNEQFF. The CDR3 nucleotides are TGTGCCAGCAGCCCGGAGACAGGGACCAATGAGCAGTTCTTC.

This clonotype came up a few times. This chain connects TRBV10-3 to TRBJ1-6; D is unclear. The CDR3 is 16 residues long. Per germline, CDR1 ENHRY and CDR2 SYGVKD. Trimming removed 4 bases from V and 7 bases from J, with 17 bases in between. CDR3 sequence reads: CAISGGSGIGNSPLHF. In DNA, the CDR3 is TGTGCCATCAGTGGTGGATCTGGTATTGGAAATTCACCCCTCCACTTT.

V gene TRBV5-1 combines with J gene TRBJ2-7, with 9 bases that match TRBD2. The J segment lost 6 bases and the V segment lost 4 bases, leaving 11 bases of the junction unmatched. The CDR3 has 15 residues. CDR1 and CDR2 (germline): SGHRS, YFSETQ. CDR3 nucleotide sequence: TGCGCCAGCAGCGCGGGGACTAGCTCAGGCTCCGAGCAGTACGTC. This translates into CASSAGTSSGSEQYV.

This clonotype is a singleton in its sample. This sequence joins TRBV7-2 and TRBJ2-3; TRBD2 might be the D (5 bases). Germline lookup yields CDR1 SGHTA and CDR2 FQGNSA. This CDR3 spans 16 amino acids. Trimming stripped 4 bases from V and 2 bases from J, with 16 bases between. The DNA for the CDR3 is TGTGCCAGCAGCTACCAGGACTGGAGAAACACAGATACGCAGTATTTT. This encodes CASSYQDWRNTDTQYF.